These 30 T cell receptor beta chains came from one sample sequenced in a study of T cell responses to AZD1222 COVID-19 vaccine. Assay used: immunoSEQ multiplex PCR; TCRdb lists only in-frame clones, some missing. The sample carries 90,000 to 110,000 clones, around 90% recorded once. Sequenced here: peripheral blood, sampled on day 0 of AZD1222 vaccination. The receptors come from an adult in good health.

The chain carries TRBV28 and TRBJ1-1, with D tentatively TRBD1 (5 bases). Looked up from germline, CDR1 is MDHEN and CDR2 is SYDVKM. V lost 7 bases, J lost 11 bases, and 17 bases lay in between. The CDR3 runs 12 residues. The CDR3 protein is CASTPPGRDAFF. The CDR3 nucleotides read TGTGCCAGCACCCCTCCAGGGCGTGATGCTTTCTTT.

V gene TRBV30 combines with J gene TRBJ1-2; TRBD1 matches 9 bases. The CDR3 runs to 14 residues. Germline CDR1 reads GTSNPN; CDR2 reads SVGIG (reference sequence). J lost 6 bases, V lost 8 bases, and 13 bases had no gene match. The CDR3 sequence is CAGGQGISLDGYTF. The CDR3, as DNA: TGTGCCGGGGGACAGGGAATTTCGCTCGATGGCTACACCTTC.

In this sample, this clone turned up once. The genes are TRBV28 and TRBJ1-4, with 10 bases that match TRBD1. The V gene's germline CDR1 is MDHEN and CDR2 SYDVKM. The V gene end was trimmed by 6 bases and the J gene end by 7 bases; junction bases not matched to a gene: 5. This CDR3 has 14 residues. CDR3 coding DNA: TGTGCCAGCAGATCCGGGACAGGGGCTGAAAAACTGTTTTTT. Its translation: CASRSGTGAEKLFF.

V and J are TRBV18 and TRBJ2-1, with 12 bases fitting TRBD2. The CDR3 spans 14 residues. V gave up 0 bases and J gave up 16 bases; unmatched junction bases: 7. The germline CDR1 and CDR2 sequences are KGHSH and LQKENI. CDR3 in amino acids: CASSPPGLAGRFFF. CDR3 bases: TGTGCCAGCTCACCACCGGGACTAGCGGGCCGCTTTTTCTTC. The full variable domain, in which reference TRBV18 and TRBJ2-1 provide the parts outside the CDR3, is NAGVMQNPRHLVRRRGQEARLRCSPMKGHSHVYWYRQLPEEGLKFMVYLQKENIIDESGMPKERFSAEFPKEGPSILRIQQVVRGDSAAYFCASSPPGLAGRFFFGPGTRLTVL.

This chain joins TRBV6-1 and TRBJ1-4; no reliable D call. V lost 0 bases and J 0 bases, leaving 8 bases between the germline ends. Germline CDR1 reads MNHNS; CDR2 reads SASEGT. This CDR3 has 16 residues. This chain's CDR3 is CASSEAGIATNEKLFF. As DNA, the CDR3 is TGTGCCAGCAGTGAAGCAGGCATTGCAACTAATGAAAAACTGTTTTTT.

The chain has TRBV5-1 and TRBJ1-1; D is perhaps TRBD1 (6 bases). Germline values: CDR1 SGHRS, CDR2 YFSETQ. The germline V and J ends were trimmed by 4 bases and 4 bases, with 20 bases remaining between them. The CDR3 totals 16 residues. The CDR3 loop is CASSKYRDQSITEAFF. Written as DNA, the CDR3 is TGCGCCAGCAGCAAGTACAGGGATCAGTCGATCACTGAAGCTTTCTTT.

The V call is TRBV19, the J call TRBJ2-5; 10 nucleotides align to TRBD2. There are 15 residues in the CDR3. J gave up 1 base and V 5 bases, and 4 bases lay outside the gene matches. Germline V gene lookup returns CDR1 LNHDA and CDR2 SQIVND (reference sequence). The DNA for the CDR3 is TGTGCCAGTAGTGGGGTAGCGGGGGGCCAAGAGACCCAGTACTTC. This encodes CASSGVAGGQETQYF.

This clone turned up a few times. The chain joins TRBV4-2 to TRBJ1-6; D unclear. The CDR3 is 15 residues long. V was clipped by 1 base and J by 8 bases, with 12 bases between them. Per germline, CDR1 LGHNA and CDR2 YNFKEQ. CDR3 bases: TGTGCCAGCAGCCAAGGAAAAGGGAGTCATTCACCCCTCCACTTT. It yields the protein CASSQGKGSHSPLHF.

The chain carries TRBV30 and TRBJ2-2; a weak D match, TRBD2 (5 bases). The CDR3 has 13 residues. Per germline, CDR1 GTSNPN and CDR2 SVGIG (reference sequence). V was shortened by 1 base and J by 4 bases, with 7 bases between the two germline ends. CDR3 DNA sequence: TGTGCCTGGAGTGCTCTAGCCACCGGGGAGCTGTTTTTT. It encodes CAWSALATGELFF. Full variable domain (outside the CDR3, taken from reference TRBV30 and TRBJ2-2): SQTIHQWPATLVQPVGSPLSLECTVEGTSNPNLYWYRQAAGRGLQLLFYSVGIGQISSEVPQNLSASRPQDRQFILSSKKLLLSDSGFYLCAWSALATGELFFGEGSRLTVL.

The gene calls are TRBV18 and TRBJ1-2; D is unresolved. Germline assignment: CDR1 KGHSH and CDR2 LQKENI. With 3 bases removed from V and 6 bases from J, the gap between germline ends came to 11 bases. CDR3 length: 13 amino acids. The CDR3 DNA is TGTGCCAGCTCACCTTTGGAAGTTCATGGCTACACCTTC. It translates to CASSPLEVHGYTF.

The chain carries TRBV19 and TRBJ2-5, with 7 bases fitting TRBD1. V shed 5 bases and J 3 bases; nucleotides not matched to a gene: 6. This CDR3 contains 14 residues. From germline, CDR1 is LNHDA and CDR2 SQIVND (reference sequence). CDR3 DNA: TGTGCCAGTAGTTCGGGGACAGCCGAAGAGACCCAGTACTTC. Its protein product is CASSSGTAEETQYF.

The chain employs TRBV18 and TRBJ2-2, with TRBD2 matching 8 bases. V shed 2 bases and J 4 bases; nucleotides not matched to a gene: 3. Germline lookup yields CDR1 KGHSH and CDR2 LQKENI. The CDR3 has 15 residues. The DNA of the CDR3 is TGTGCCAGCTCACCAGGCGGGAGGATCACCGGGGAGCTGTTTTTT. Protein product: CASSPGGRITGELFF.

Worth noting for this clone: Mismatch with germline at one junction end may stem from a read error. The rearrangement uses TRBV5-1 and TRBJ2-7; the D gene is possibly TRBD2 (6 bases). CDR1 and CDR2 from the germline V gene are SGHRS and YFSETQ. The CDR3 contains 13 residues. The DNA for the CDR3 is TGCGCCAGCAGCCCAGGGACTTCTTACGGGCAGTACTTC. This encodes CASSPGTSYGQYF.

Only one count was recorded for this clone. The chain employs TRBV5-8 and TRBJ1-2; D not resolved. Germline values: CDR1 SGHTS, CDR2 YDEGEE. This CDR3 is built from 13 residues. The germline V and J ends were trimmed by 1 base and 8 bases, with 12 bases remaining between them. This CDR3 reads CASSLLNRNGYTF. DNA of the CDR3: TGTGCCAGCAGCTTGTTGAACAGAAACGGCTACACCTTC. Full variable domain (remainder filled in from reference TRBV5-8 and TRBJ1-2): EAGVTQSPTHLIKTRGQQATLRCSPISGHTSVYWYQQALGLGLQFLLWYDEGEERNRGNFPPRFSGRQFPNYSSELNVNALELEDSALYLCASSLLNRNGYTFGSGTRLTVV.

The gene calls are TRBV28 and TRBJ1-4; the D is unclear. The CDR3 length is 15 residues. Germline V gene data show CDR1 as MDHEN and CDR2 as SYDVKM. V was clipped by 7 bases and J by 7 bases, with 19 bases between them. The DNA for the CDR3 is TGTGCCAGCATTTCCGGACCAAGGCTGGGTGAAAAACTGTTTTTT. It yields the protein CASISGPRLGEKLFF.

The chain is built from TRBV29-1 and TRBJ2-7; 7 bases line up with TRBD1. CDR3 length equals 14 residues. Looked up from germline, CDR1 is SQVTM and CDR2 is ANQGSEA. Losses at the gene ends were 6 bases for V and 1 base for J; bases not matched to a gene: 9. The CDR3: CSVLQGLRSYEQYF. The CDR3 nucleotides read TGCAGCGTGTTACAGGGGCTACGATCCTACGAGCAGTACTTC.

A single count supports this clone. The chain is built from TRBV9 and TRBJ2-5; D perhaps matches TRBD1 (6 bases). Between the trimmed V and J ends, which lost 0 bases and 5 bases, there was a span of 14 bases. The CDR3 runs 15 residues. Looked up from germline, CDR1 is SGDLS and CDR2 is YYNGEE. Here the CDR3 DNA reads TGTGCCAGCAGCGTAGGGCAGGGGTCTGGGGAGACCCAGTACTTC. This sequence encodes CASSVGQGSGETQYF.

The chain is built from TRBV21-1 and TRBJ2-3; TRBD2 was called by the table and not checked on the DNA. TRBV21-1 is deemed a pseudogene. This CDR3 comprises 15 residues. The CDR3 bases are TGTGCCAGCAGCAGCGGGCGATCGGGCCAAGATACGCAGTATTTT. Its protein is CASSSGRSGQDTQYF.

The genes are TRBV3-1 (or the pseudogene TRBV3-2) and TRBJ1-5; D is uncertain. The V end was cut by 8 bases, the J end by 2 bases, with 13 bases between. Germline-derived CDR1 and CDR2 are LGHDT and YNNKEL (reference sequence). The CDR3 spans 14 residues. The CDR3 here is CASSRGNGNQPQHF. As DNA, the CDR3 is TGTGCCAGCTCCCGTGGTAATGGCAATCAGCCCCAGCATTTT.

V and J are TRBV2 and TRBJ1-2; no clear D gene. Germline lookup yields CDR1 SNHLY and CDR2 FYNNEI. V was clipped by 0 bases and J by 11 bases, with 13 bases between them. The CDR3 loop spans 13 amino acids. CDR3 protein: CASSEAPAWRYTF. DNA of the CDR3: TGTGCCAGCAGTGAAGCTCCCGCTTGGAGGTACACCTTC.

The chain has TRBV7-6 and TRBJ2-2; D is perhaps TRBD1 (6 bases). CDR1 is SGHVS and CDR2 is FNYEAQ in the germline V gene. V lost 2 bases and J lost 5, with 12 bases in between. This CDR3 is 15 amino acids long. The CDR3 DNA reads TGTGCCAGCAGCTTATTGGCCAGGGGAACCGGGGAGCTGTTTTTT. Its translation: CASSLLARGTGELFF.

The chain joins TRBV7-3 to TRBJ1-5; no reliable D call. The CDR3 spans 16 residues. Germline V gene sequence: CDR1 SGHTA, CDR2 FQGTGA. The germline V and J ends were trimmed by 2 bases and 10 bases, with 21 bases remaining between them. The CDR3 protein is CASSLVGRAPIRPQHF. In DNA, the CDR3 is TGTGCCAGCAGCTTAGTCGGTAGGGCGCCCATTAGACCCCAGCATTTT.

V is TRBV19 and J is TRBJ1-5; D gene ambiguous. Germline CDR1 and CDR2: LNHDA and SQIVND (reference sequence). V gave up 3 bases and J gave up 0 bases, with 9 bases separating them. The CDR3 totals 15 residues. This chain's CDR3 is CASSIESPSNQPQHF. CDR3 DNA sequence: TGTGCCAGTAGTATTGAAAGCCCTAGCAATCAGCCCCAGCATTTT. The full variable domain, rest sourced from reference TRBV19 and TRBJ1-5, is DGGITQSPKYLFRKEGQNVTLSCEQNLNHDAMYWYRQDPGQGLRLIYYSQIVNDFQKGDIAEGYSVSREKKESFPLTVTSAQKNPTAFYLCASSIESPSNQPQHFGDGTRLSIL.

V gene TRBV5-1 combines with J gene TRBJ2-7; 10 bases fit TRBD2. V trimming: 7 bases; J trimming: 3 bases; junction bases outside the gene matches: 7. The germline CDR1 and CDR2 sequences are SGHRS and YFSETQ. The CDR3 covers 14 residues. In DNA form, the CDR3 reads TGCGCCAGCCGGACTAGCGGAGACTACTACGAGCAGTACTTC. It translates to CASRTSGDYYEQYF. The variable domain in full, with the rest retrieved from reference TRBV5-1 and TRBJ2-7, is KAGVTQTPRYLIKTRGQQVTLSCSPISGHRSVSWYQQTPGQGLQFLFEYFSETQRNKGNFPGRFSGRQFSNSRSEMNVSTLELGDSALYLCASRTSGDYYEQYFGPGTRLTVT.

The V and J genes are TRBV5-4 and TRBJ1-3, with D possibly TRBD1 on 6 matching bases. CDR1 SGHNT and CDR2 YYREEE come from the germline V gene (reference sequence). This CDR3 spans 16 amino acids. Trimming shortened V by 2 bases and J by 0 bases, and 12 bases separated the two germline ends. The CDR3 sequence is CASSLEGVRSGNTIYF. The CDR3 DNA sequence: TGTGCCAGCAGCTTAGAGGGGGTCCGCTCTGGAAACACCATATATTTT.

This clone was observed a single time. The rearrangement links TRBV21-1 to TRBJ2-5; TRBD2 is taken as the D call from the table, unchecked against the DNA. TRBV21-1 is a pseudogene segment. CDR3 length: 16 amino acids. CDR3 loop: CASRKGPSGTQETQYF. The DNA of the CDR3 is TGTGCCAGCAGGAAAGGGCCTAGCGGGACCCAAGAGACCCAGTACTTC.

V and J are TRBV27 and TRBJ2-7; D gene unclear. The CDR3 is made up of 15 amino acids. Trimming removed 6 bases at V and 2 bases at J, with 17 bases between. The germline gives CDR1 MNHEY, CDR2 SMNVEV (reference sequence). DNA for the CDR3: TGTGCCAGCAGCCCAGACCCCGCAAGACCCTACGAGCAGTACTTC. Translating gives CASSPDPARPYEQYF.

This clone was seen once. The chain has TRBV6-5 and TRBJ1-5; no firm D call. CDR1 and CDR2 (germline): MNHEY, SVGAGI. The CDR3 loop spans 13 amino acids. V was trimmed by 5 bases and J by 3 bases, leaving 8 bases between them. Here the CDR3 DNA reads TGTGCCAGCAGTAGGGTTCTCAATCAGCCCCAGCATTTT. It yields the protein CASSRVLNQPQHF.

The chain employs TRBV7-9 and TRBJ2-7; D unclear. This CDR3 has 14 amino acids. Germline CDR1 is SEHNR and CDR2 is FQNEAQ (reference sequence). V lost 2 bases to trimming and J lost 1 base, with 9 bases between them. The CDR3 is CASSLTTASYEQYF. In DNA form, the CDR3 reads TGTGCCAGCAGCTTAACGACGGCATCCTACGAGCAGTACTTC.

The chain has TRBV9 and TRBJ2-2; 8 bases match TRBD2. Trimming took 4 bases from V and 6 from J; bases not matched to a gene: 5. The CDR3 is 14 amino acids. Germline-derived CDR1 and CDR2 are SGDLS and YYNGEE. The CDR3 spells CASSSGTRSGELFF. The CDR3 DNA sequence: TGTGCCAGCAGCTCCGGGACTAGGTCCGGGGAGCTGTTTTTT.